Listed below are T cell receptor beta chains from one sample, sequenced in a study of cytomegalovirus exposure and HLA in healthy donors. Here immunoSEQ multiplex PCR was the method, and the copy in TCRdb shows in-frame clones only, minus some. In the table there are some 200,000 clones, 79% of which are singletons. The specimen sequenced was PBMCs. Receptor source: a girl aged 5 to 17 in good health and CMV-seropositive. Each CDR3 is given with its conserved first and last residue. D genes are given only for firm matches. Clone size, where shown, is once, few, many, or a class for clones that have expanded.

v_call	clone_size	j_call	d_call	cdr3_aa	cdr3_nt
TRBV5-6	.	TRBJ2-1	TRBD2	CASSARTRGVYEQFF	TGTGCCAGCAGCGCTAGGACTAGAGGGGTCTATGAGCAGTTCTTC
TRBV2	.	TRBJ1-1	TRBD1	CASRGSTGKTEAFF	TGTGCCAGCAGGGGTTCGACAGGGAAGACTGAAGCTTTCTTT
TRBV12-5	once	TRBJ2-5	TRBD2	CASGLGLLETQYF	TGTGCTAGTGGTCTGGGACTACTAGAGACCCAGTACTTC
TRBV6-5	.	TRBJ2-7	TRBD1	CASSFRTGGSYEQYF	TGTGCCAGCAGTTTCCGGACAGGGGGCTCCTACGAGCAGTACTTC
TRBV19	.	TRBJ1-2	.	CASSIDRQLRGYTF	TGTGCCAGTAGTATAGATCGACAGCTGCGGGGCTACACCTTC
TRBV13	.	TRBJ2-7	TRBD1	CASSPGTGDSYEQYF	TGTGCCAGCAGCCCGGGGACAGGGGATTCCTACGAGCAGTACTTC
TRBV6-5	.	TRBJ1-6	TRBD1	CASSYSAGTGESPLHF	TGTGCCAGCAGTTACTCTGCCGGGACAGGGGAATCACCCCTCCACTTT
TRBV21-1	.	TRBJ2-7	.	CASSNPFPTSGGYEQYF	TGTGCCAGCAGCAACCCCTTCCCCACTAGCGGGGGTTACGAGCAGTACTTC
TRBV28	few	TRBJ1-5	.	CASSLQGIQPQHF	TGTGCCAGCAGTTTACAGGGAATTCAGCCCCAGCATTTT
TRBV2	once	TRBJ2-2	TRBD2	CASSLAGGTGELFF	TGTGCCAGCAGTTTAGCGGGGGGAACCGGGGAGCTGTTTTTT
TRBV6-6	.	TRBJ1-2	.	CASSRSTIDGGYTF	TGTGCCAGCAGCCGTTCTACTATCGACGGGGGCTACACCTTC
TRBV6-5	.	TRBJ1-5	TRBD1	CASSYSRTGYQPQHF	TGTGCCAGCAGTTACTCACGGACAGGGTATCAGCCCCAGCATTTT
TRBV7-2	.	TRBJ1-5	.	CASSDGGSTQHF	TGTGCCAGCAGCGACGGGGGGTCCACCCAGCATTTT
TRBV27	.	TRBJ1-1	.	CASSLGLLNTEAFF	TGTGCCAGCAGTTTAGGCCTGTTAAACACTGAAGCTTTCTTT
TRBV30	.	TRBJ1-5	TRBD1	CAWSRTGANQPQHF	TGTGCCTGGAGTAGGACAGGAGCAAATCAGCCCCAGCATTTT
TRBV29-1	.	TRBJ2-2	.	CSVAENSYTGELFF	TGCAGCGTTGCTGAGAACAGCTACACCGGGGAGCTGTTTTTT
TRBV6-5	once	TRBJ2-5	TRBD2	CASMQAGVQETQYF	TGTGCCAGCATGCAAGCGGGGGTACAAGAGACCCAGTACTTC
TRBV7-2	.	TRBJ1-1	TRBD1	CASSLVGGGGTEAFF	TGTGCCAGCAGCTTAGTAGGGGGCGGAGGGACTGAAGCTTTCTTT
TRBV5-4	once	TRBJ2-4	.	CASSESVVKNIQYF	TGTGCCAGCAGCGAGTCGGTAGTGAAAAACATTCAGTACTTC
TRBV13	few	TRBJ1-6	TRBD1	CASSFGTGASPLHF	TGTGCCAGCAGCTTCGGGACAGGGGCTTCACCCCTCCACTTT
TRBV21-1	.	TRBJ1-4	.	CASSPPRPNPPF	TGTGCCAGCAGCCCCCCGCGCCCAAACCCCCCTTTT
TRBV14	.	TRBJ2-3	.	CTSSLFPDTQYF	TGTACCAGCAGCCTCTTCCCGGATACGCAGTATTTT
TRBV25-1	.	TRBJ2-2	.	CASTRIGGTGELFF	TGTGCCAGCACCAGGATAGGGGGCACCGGGGAGCTGTTTTTT
TRBV6-5	.	TRBJ2-5	TRBD2	CASNGLAGGETQYF	TGTGCCAGCAATGGACTAGCGGGGGGAGAGACCCAGTACTTC
TRBV10-2	.	TRBJ2-1	.	CASNPGQSYNEQFF	TGCGCCAGCAACCCGGGACAATCCTACAATGAGCAGTTCTTC
TRBV6-6	few	TRBJ1-5	.	CASSYSDLLQPQHF	TGTGCCAGCAGTTACTCCGACTTGCTCCAGCCCCAGCATTTT
TRBV5-4	.	TRBJ2-1	.	CASSSRGNLRNEQFF	TGTGCCAGCAGCTCCCGAGGGAATTTGCGCAATGAGCAGTTCTTC
TRBV5-4	.	TRBJ2-3	.	CASSRESTQYF	TGTGCCAGCAGCCGCGAAAGTACGCAGTATTTT
TRBV11-2	.	TRBJ2-5	TRBD1	CASSGQGVGTQYF	TGTGCCAGCAGCGGACAGGGCGTTGGGACCCAGTACTTC
TRBV4-1	.	TRBJ2-3	TRBD2	CASSPQRGGGTDTQYF	TGCGCCAGCAGCCCTCAGCGGGGGGGCGGCACAGATACGCAGTATTTT
TRBV11-3	.	TRBJ2-3	TRBD1	CASSFSGQGTDTQYF	TGTGCCAGCAGCTTTTCGGGACAGGGCACAGATACGCAGTATTTT
TRBV6-1	.	TRBJ2-5	.	CASRNQPAGKETQYF	TGTGCCAGCAGAAACCAACCTGCAGGGAAAGAGACCCAGTACTTC
TRBV6-5	.	TRBJ2-7	.	CASRRTSSYEQYF	TGTGCCAGCAGACGTACATCATCCTACGAGCAGTACTTC
TRBV9	.	TRBJ2-7	TRBD1	CASSVTGQASYEQYF	TGTGCCAGCAGCGTAACGGGACAGGCCTCCTACGAGCAGTACTTC
TRBV7-6	once	TRBJ2-7	TRBD2	CASSSMGGGAGNEQYF	TGTGCCAGCAGCTCAATGGGCGGGGGGGCGGGGAACGAGCAGTACTTC
TRBV27	.	TRBJ2-7	TRBD1	CASSRPGTVSYEQYF	TGTGCCAGCAGTCGGCCCGGGACAGTGTCCTACGAGCAGTACTTC
TRBV27	few	TRBJ1-3	TRBD1	CASSPRQGVGNTIYF	TGTGCCAGCAGTCCCCGACAGGGGGTAGGAAACACCATATATTTT
TRBV5-1	.	TRBJ2-5	TRBD2	CASSLTGTSGGQETQYF	TGCGCCAGCAGCTTAACCGGGACTAGCGGGGGGCAAGAGACCCAGTACTTC
TRBV13	.	TRBJ2-6	.	CASSRDSEGANVLTF	TGTGCCAGCAGCCGCGACAGCGAAGGGGCCAACGTCCTGACTTTC
TRBV10-2	.	TRBJ2-5	.	CASSESGGSVWQETQYF	TGCGCCAGCAGTGAGTCCGGAGGGTCCGTGTGGCAAGAGACCCAGTACTTC
TRBV6-5	once	TRBJ1-2	.	CASSEQNYGYTF	TGTGCCAGCAGTGAACAGAACTATGGCTACACCTTC
TRBV19	few	TRBJ2-6	.	CASSIVHSGANVLTF	TGTGCCAGTAGTATTGTCCACTCTGGGGCCAACGTCCTGACTTTC
TRBV7-2	.	TRBJ2-7	TRBD2	CASSLALRGGYEQYF	TGTGCCAGCAGCTTAGCGCTGCGGGGGGGCTACGAGCAGTACTTC
TRBV21-1	.	TRBJ1-6	.	CASRRATPWDRNSPLHF	TGTGCCAGCAGACGGGCGACTCCATGGGACAGGAATTCACCCCTCCACTTT
TRBV6-1	.	TRBJ2-3	TRBD2	CASSDGLAGGTDTQYF	TGTGCCAGCAGTGATGGACTAGCGGGGGGGACAGATACGCAGTATTTT
TRBV29-1	.	TRBJ2-7	TRBD2	CSVGAQASGGKVPRYEQYF	TGCAGCGTTGGCGCCCAAGCTAGCGGGGGGAAAGTTCCGAGGTACGAGCAGTACTTC
TRBV5-6	.	TRBJ2-5	.	CASSSSGPQETQYF	TGTGCCAGCAGTTCGAGCGGGCCCCAAGAGACCCAGTACTTC
TRBV4-1	.	TRBJ1-1	TRBD1	CASSQQGQGGTEAFF	TGCGCCAGCAGCCAACAAGGACAGGGGGGCACTGAAGCTTTCTTT
TRBV30	.	TRBJ2-7	TRBD2	CAWRGTSGRYEQYF	TGTGCCTGGCGTGGGACTAGCGGGAGGTACGAGCAGTACTTC
TRBV27	few	TRBJ1-5	TRBD1	CASRTLGQGDNQPQHF	TGTGCCAGCAGGACTCTTGGACAGGGAGACAATCAGCCCCAGCATTTT
TRBV2	.	TRBJ1-5	.	CASRDPRDSNQPQHF	TGTGCCAGCAGGGACCCCAGGGATAGCAATCAGCCCCAGCATTTT
TRBV29-1	.	TRBJ1-1	.	CSGSLNTEAFF	TGCAGCGGAAGCCTGAACACTGAAGCTTTCTTT
TRBV5-6	.	TRBJ1-4	.	CASSLFRASSEKLFF	TGTGCCAGCAGCTTGTTCAGGGCGTCAAGTGAAAAACTGTTTTTT
TRBV5-1	.	TRBJ2-3	.	CASQIADTQYF	TGCGCCAGCCAAATAGCCGATACGCAGTATTTT